Following are 10 T cell receptor beta chains from one sample sequenced in a study of shared clonotypes between healthy human individuals. Profiling relied on immunoSEQ multiplex PCR, and the TCRdb table lists in-frame clones only, not all of them. The table lists 2 million to 2.5 million clones, approximately 90% of them singletons. Sequenced: naive CD4+ T cells from PBMCs. As for subset: CD45RA+ positively selected. These receptors were taken from a young man in good health. Some clones in this sample may be carry-over from other donors' samples.

This chain joins TRBV5-4 and TRBJ2-7; either TRBD1 or TRBD2 may fit D (6 bases each). V lost 1 base, J lost 2 bases, and 10 bases lay in between. The CDR3 is 14 residues long. Germline assignment: CDR1 SGHNT and CDR2 YYREEE (reference sequence). The CDR3 DNA sequence: TGTGCCAGCAGCTTGATGGGGGGCGCCTACGAGCAGTACTTC. This translates into CASSLMGGAYEQYF.

This chain connects TRBV15 to TRBJ1-2; D is undetermined. Germline CDR1 is LNHNV and CDR2 is YYDKDF (reference sequence). The CDR3 length is 16 residues. V gave up 0 bases and J gave up 2 bases, with 13 bases separating them. This CDR3 reads CATSRDGSPGNYGYTF. The CDR3 DNA is TGTGCCACCAGCAGAGACGGGTCCCCCGGAAACTATGGCTACACCTTC.

J is TRBJ2-5 and V is TRBV7-8; D might be TRBD2 (5 bases). Germline V gives CDR1 SGHVS, CDR2 FQNEAQ. Trimming cost V 6 bases and J 6 bases, with 20 bases left between them. This CDR3 is built from 15 residues. For the CDR3, the DNA is TGTGCCAGCAGGACATGGGTGGAGGAGATAAAGACCCAGTACTTC. It yields the protein CASRTWVEEIKTQYF.

The chain carries TRBV7-6 and TRBJ2-1; 10 bases map to TRBD2. V lost 1 base, J lost 2 bases, and 11 bases stayed unmatched. This CDR3 spans 19 amino acids. Germline values: CDR1 SGHVS, CDR2 FNYEAQ. The CDR3 loop is CASSLVPRTSGTTYNEQFF. The CDR3, as DNA: TGTGCCAGCAGCTTAGTGCCCCGGACTAGCGGAACCACCTACAATGAGCAGTTCTTC. The complete variable domain, with remaining parts taken from reference TRBV7-6 and TRBJ2-1, reads GAGVSQSPRYKVTKRGQDVALRCDPISGHVSLYWYRQALGQGPEFLTYFNYEAQQDKSGLPNDRFSAERPEGSISTLTIQRTEQRDSAMYRCASSLVPRTSGTTYNEQFFGPGTRLTVL.

The rearrangement uses TRBV15 and TRBJ2-6, with D uncertain. CDR3 size: 19 residues. V was cut by 7 bases and J by 1 base, with 23 bases left in between. From germline, CDR1 is LNHNV and CDR2 YYDKDF (reference sequence). The CDR3 nucleotides read TGTGCCACCACTCCAAAACGGACCCTCCCCCAATCTGGGGCCAACGTCCTGACTTTC. Translation: CATTPKRTLPQSGANVLTF.

This clone was recorded only once. The V and J genes are TRBV6-5 and TRBJ1-2; no clear D gene. This CDR3 spans 11 amino acids. In germline, CDR1 is MNHEY, CDR2 SVGAGI. Trimming took 5 bases from V and 8 from J, leaving 9 bases between them. Here the CDR3 DNA reads TGTGCCAGCAGTCCGCGTGAGGGCTACACCTTC. It yields the protein CASSPREGYTF.

This clone was detected only a few times. The rearrangement uses TRBV27 and TRBJ1-1, with 9 nucleotides matching TRBD1. This CDR3 has 16 amino acids. Germline loops: CDR1 MNHEY, CDR2 SMNVEV (reference sequence). With 3 bases clipped from V and 5 bases from J, the junction kept 10 bases outside the gene matches. In nucleotides, the CDR3 is TGTGCCAGCAGTTTGGACAGGGGAAGAGGAGGAACTGAAGCTTTCTTT. Protein: CASSLDRGRGGTEAFF.

The CDR3 bases are TGTGCCAGCACTTCGGCAGGAGGTCAGCCCCAGCATTTT. This translates into CASTSAGGQPQHF. J is TRBJ1-5 and V is TRBV2; D uncertain. Germline lookup yields CDR1 SNHLY and CDR2 FYNNEI. V lost 7 bases, J lost 6 bases, and 13 bases lay in between. The CDR3 has 13 residues.

V and J are TRBV5-1 and TRBJ1-1; D not resolved. Germline V gene sequence: CDR1 SGHRS, CDR2 YFSETQ. The CDR3 extends over 14 amino acids. V was clipped by 5 bases and J by 0 bases, with 11 bases between them. CDR3 in DNA: TGCGCCAGCAGGGTGAGACTTTTGAACACTGAAGCTTTCTTT. Protein product: CASRVRLLNTEAFF.

This clone was picked up a small number of times. V gene TRBV7-3 combines with J gene TRBJ2-1; 12 bases fit TRBD2. The CDR3 consists of 20 residues. V lost 2 bases and J lost 8; bases outside the gene matches: 19. Looked up from germline, CDR1 is SGHTA and CDR2 is FQGTGA. The CDR3 is CASSLSPLAGGPRLVYEQFF. CDR3 coding DNA: TGTGCCAGCAGCTTATCCCCGCTAGCGGGAGGGCCCCGTCTCGTCTATGAGCAGTTCTTC.